The 20 T cell receptor beta chains listed next were all sequenced from one sample in a study of blood T cell repertoires in COVID-19. Repertoires were generated with immunoSEQ multiplex PCR, while TCRdb's copy carries only in-frame clones and drops some. The table records about 150,000 clones, approximately 80% of them present only once. The source material was peripheral blood. All receptors come from a human donor in a cohort sampled during active COVID-19.

V usage is TRBV19 and J usage is TRBJ1-6, with D perhaps TRBD1 (5 bases). The V end lost 7 bases, the J end lost 7 bases, and 20 bases lay between the germline ends. CDR1 LNHDA and CDR2 SQIVND come from the germline V gene (reference sequence). The CDR3 is 16 residues long. The DNA of the CDR3 is TGTGCCAGTAAACAAGAGGAGGCAGGGAGGAATTCACCCCTCCACTTT. This codes for CASKQEEAGRNSPLHF.

The J gene is TRBJ1-6, the V gene TRBV9, with a possible D match to TRBD1 (6 bases). In germline, CDR1 is SGDLS, CDR2 YYNGEE. V dropped 0 bases and J dropped 8 bases, with 12 bases sitting between them. The CDR3 runs to 15 residues. Here the CDR3 reads CASSVVGGMDSPLHF. Here the CDR3 DNA reads TGTGCCAGCAGCGTAGTAGGGGGTATGGATTCACCCCTCCACTTT.

The chain joins TRBV2 to TRBJ2-2; 8 bases agree with TRBD1. This CDR3 has 14 amino acids. The trim removed 4 bases at V and 7 bases at J, leaving 5 bases unmatched. CDR1 and CDR2 (germline): SNHLY, FYNNEI. The CDR3 DNA reads TGTGCCAGCAGTGCAGGGGGCCGAGGCGGGGAGCTGTTTTTT. It translates to CASSAGGRGGELFF.

This clone turned up a few times. The chain has TRBV6-2 or TRBV6-3 and TRBJ1-2; possibly TRBD1 for D (5 bases). This CDR3 has 11 amino acids. Trimming took 5 bases from V and 14 from J, leaving 15 bases between them. Germline-derived CDR1 and CDR2 are MNHEY and SVGEGT. This CDR3 is CASSRRGILTF. The CDR3 DNA follows: TGTGCCAGCAGTCGACGGGGGATTCTGACCTTC.

The chain uses TRBV27 and TRBJ1-5; tentatively, D is TRBD1 (5 bases). Germline values: CDR1 MNHEY, CDR2 SMNVEV (reference sequence). V lost 2 bases, J lost 5 bases, and 7 bases lay in between. The CDR3 is made up of 13 amino acids. CDR3 sequence reads: CASSLQGDQPQHF. The CDR3 nucleotides read TGTGCCAGCAGTTTACAGGGTGATCAGCCCCAGCATTTT.

The V call is TRBV6-1, the J call TRBJ1-5, with D unresolved. This CDR3 is 13 amino acids long. V lost 6 bases and J lost 7, with 13 bases in between. The V gene's germline CDR1 is MNHNS and CDR2 SASEGT. This CDR3 reads CASRTKSGQPQHF. As DNA, the CDR3 is TGTGCCAGCAGAACCAAATCGGGACAGCCCCAGCATTTT.

The V gene is TRBV18, the J gene TRBJ1-4; tentative D call: TRBD1 (6 bases). Trimming took 3 bases from V and 0 from J, leaving 11 bases between them. In germline, CDR1 is KGHSH, CDR2 LQKENI. The CDR3 sequence is 16 residues long. The CDR3 here is CASSPQGGPTNEKLFF. The CDR3 DNA reads TGTGCCAGCTCACCCCAAGGGGGTCCAACTAATGAAAAACTGTTTTTT.

V usage is TRBV6-2 or TRBV6-3 and J usage is TRBJ1-1; 7 bases line up with TRBD1. This CDR3 is 19 amino acids long. The ends lost 0 bases at V and 5 bases at J; junction bases unmatched: 18. The V gene's germline CDR1 is MNHEY and CDR2 SVGEGT. CDR3 protein: CASSYSMDRTLWGKTEAFF. For the CDR3, the DNA is TGTGCCAGCAGTTACTCTATGGACAGGACCCTCTGGGGAAAAACTGAAGCTTTCTTT.

The chain links TRBV27 to TRBJ1-5; 8 bases fit TRBD1. V lost 5 bases and J lost 7; bases outside the gene matches: 7. The germline gives CDR1 MNHEY, CDR2 SMNVEV (reference sequence). The CDR3 length is 14 residues. The CDR3 nucleotides are TGTGCCAGCAGTCCCACAGGGGGTAGGCAGCCCCAGCATTTT. Protein sequence: CASSPTGGRQPQHF.

The chain combines TRBV6-1 with TRBJ1-2; D gene uncertain. The CDR3 consists of 15 residues. Germline V gene lookup returns CDR1 MNHNS and CDR2 SASEGT. Trimming removed 1 base at V and 8 bases at J, with 17 bases between. CDR3 region: CASSEDRRVRSGYTF. In DNA, the CDR3 is TGTGCCAGCAGTGAAGATAGGAGGGTAAGAAGCGGCTACACCTTC.

V gene TRBV7-9 combines with J gene TRBJ2-2, with 8 bases that match TRBD2. Germline trimming cut 6 bases from V and 8 bases from J; bases unmatched to any gene: 5. The CDR3 length is 13 residues. CDR1 is SEHNR and CDR2 is FQNEAQ in the germline V gene (reference sequence). CDR3 in amino acids: CASSSAGAGELFF. CDR3 sequence (DNA): TGTGCCAGCAGTTCAGCGGGGGCAGGGGAGCTGTTTTTT. The whole variable domain, filled in from reference TRBV7-9 and TRBJ2-2, reads DTGVSQNPRHKITKRGQNVTFRCDPISEHNRLYWYRQTLGQGPEFLTYFQNEAQLEKSRLLSDRFSAERPKGSFSTLEIQRTEQGDSAMYLCASSSAGAGELFFGEGSRLTVL.

The genes are TRBV27 and TRBJ2-1, with 14 bases that match TRBD2. Germline values: CDR1 MNHEY, CDR2 SMNVEV (reference sequence). J gave up 10 bases and V 5 bases, and 16 bases lay outside the gene matches. CDR3 size: 18 residues. The CDR3 loop is CASSPRGTSGGTKYEQFF. In nucleotides, the CDR3 is TGTGCCAGCAGTCCCCGCGGGACTAGCGGGGGAACGAAGTACGAGCAGTTCTTC.

The rearrangement uses TRBV6-4 and TRBJ1-1, with 9 nucleotides matching TRBD1. Germline values: CDR1 MRHNA, CDR2 SNTAGT. J gave up 5 bases and V 3 bases, and 4 bases lay outside the gene matches. The CDR3 runs to 14 residues. The chain's CDR3 is CASSEGTGQTEAFF. The CDR3 coding sequence is TGTGCCAGCAGTGAGGGGACAGGGCAAACTGAAGCTTTCTTT.

The gene calls are TRBV29-1 and TRBJ2-7; D may be TRBD2 (5 bases). V lost 6 bases and J lost 4, with 13 bases in between. The germline gives CDR1 SQVTM, CDR2 ANQGSEA. The CDR3 consists of 12 residues. The CDR3 loop is CSVRTGEYEQYF. Written as DNA, the CDR3 is TGCAGCGTCCGTACCGGGGAGTACGAGCAGTACTTC.

The chain couples TRBV5-1 to TRBJ1-2; TRBD1 is a possible D gene (5 bases). V was clipped by 0 bases and J by 8 bases, with 14 bases between them. Germline CDR1 reads SGHRS; CDR2 reads YFSETQ. CDR3 length: 14 amino acids. In DNA, the CDR3 is TGCGCCAGCAGCTTGGAGACAGTTTCCAAGGGCTACACCTTC. Translating it yields CASSLETVSKGYTF. The entire variable domain, with the rest obtained from reference TRBV5-1 and TRBJ1-2, is as follows: KAGVTQTPRYLIKTRGQQVTLSCSPISGHRSVSWYQQTPGQGLQFLFEYFSETQRNKGNFPGRFSGRQFSNSRSEMNVSTLELGDSALYLCASSLETVSKGYTFGSGTRLTVV.

The rearrangement links TRBV12-3 or TRBV12-4 to TRBJ1-5, with TRBD1 matching over 9 bases. CDR3 length: 13 amino acids. The V gene end was trimmed by 10 bases and the J gene end by 6 bases; junction bases not matched to a gene: 7. CDR3 nucleotide sequence: TGTGCCACCCGGGACAGGGAGGGTCAGCCCCAGCATTTT. Its protein is CATRDREGQPQHF.

This clone was observed a few times. This sequence joins TRBV19 and TRBJ1-2; D ambiguous. The V gene lost 4 bases and the J gene lost 4 bases, with 10 bases spanning the gap. The CDR3 sequence is 13 residues long. Per germline, CDR1 LNHDA and CDR2 SQIVND (reference sequence). The CDR3 nucleotides are TGTGCCAGTAGTAGGAATCGAGGCTATGGCTACACCTTC. Encoded protein: CASSRNRGYGYTF.

This clone was recorded only once. The chain employs TRBV3-1 (or the pseudogene TRBV3-2) and TRBJ1-5, with TRBD1 matching over 7 bases. V was clipped by 4 bases and J by 6 bases; unmatched bases: 9. The CDR3 totals 15 residues. The germline CDR1 and CDR2 sequences are LGHDT and YNNKEL (reference sequence). The CDR3, as DNA: TGTGCCAGCAGCCTTGGACAGGCCTTGGGTCAGCCCCAGCATTTT. Encoded protein: CASSLGQALGQPQHF.

This rearrangement joins TRBV7-9 to TRBJ1-4; 7 bases match TRBD1. With 5 bases clipped from V and 8 bases from J, the junction kept 8 bases outside the gene matches. This CDR3 is 14 amino acids long. Germline values: CDR1 SEHNR, CDR2 FQNEAQ (reference sequence). CDR3 nucleotides: TGTGCCAGCAGCGCGACAGGGAAGGGAGAAAAACTGTTTTTT. It is translated as CASSATGKGEKLFF.

The chain is built from TRBV19 and TRBJ1-2, with TRBD1 matching 8 bases. V was clipped by 5 bases and J by 3 bases; unmatched bases: 8. This CDR3 spans 15 amino acids. Germline V CDR1 and CDR2: LNHDA, SQIVND (reference sequence). The CDR3 reads CASSPRTGRDYGYTF. In DNA form, the CDR3 reads TGTGCCAGTAGTCCAAGGACAGGGAGGGACTATGGCTACACCTTC.